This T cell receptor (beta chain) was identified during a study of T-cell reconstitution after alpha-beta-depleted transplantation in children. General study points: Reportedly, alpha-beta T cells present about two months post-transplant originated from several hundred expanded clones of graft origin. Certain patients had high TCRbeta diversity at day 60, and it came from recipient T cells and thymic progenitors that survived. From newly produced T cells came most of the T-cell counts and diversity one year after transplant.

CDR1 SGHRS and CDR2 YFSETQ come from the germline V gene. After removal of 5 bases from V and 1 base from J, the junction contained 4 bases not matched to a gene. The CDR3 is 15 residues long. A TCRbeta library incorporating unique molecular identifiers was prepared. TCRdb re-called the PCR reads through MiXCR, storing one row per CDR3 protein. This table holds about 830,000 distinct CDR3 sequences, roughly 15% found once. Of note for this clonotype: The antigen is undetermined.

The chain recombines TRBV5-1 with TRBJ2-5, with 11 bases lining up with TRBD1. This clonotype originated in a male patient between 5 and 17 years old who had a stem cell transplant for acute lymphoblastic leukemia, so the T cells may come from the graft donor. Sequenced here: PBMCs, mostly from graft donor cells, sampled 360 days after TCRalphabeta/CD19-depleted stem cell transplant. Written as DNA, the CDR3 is TGCGCCAGCAGTGCCGGGACAGGGGGCCAAGAGACCCAGTACTTC. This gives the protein CASSAGTGGQETQYF.